These 29 T cell receptor beta chains were sequenced from one sample in a study of cytomegalovirus exposure and HLA in healthy donors. PCR used 60 Vbeta primers and 13 Jbeta primers. This table comes from immunoSEQ multiplex PCR, and its TCRdb copy is limited to in-frame clones, with some not included. The profile shows 190,000 or so clones, roughly four fifths of them singletons. Sample: PBMCs. These receptors were taken from a woman aged 50 to 60 in good health and CMV-seropositive.

The V and J genes are TRBV11-2 and TRBJ2-1, with 13 bases that match TRBD2. J lost 3 bases, V lost 5 bases, and 10 bases had no gene match. Germline-derived CDR1 and CDR2 are SGHAT and FQNNGV. The CDR3 loop spans 18 amino acids. CDR3 sequence: CASSRGTSGTLGYNEQFF. The DNA for the CDR3 is TGTGCCAGCAGCAGGGGGACTAGCGGGACCCTAGGCTACAATGAGCAGTTCTTC.

This rearrangement joins TRBV9 to TRBJ1-1, with D possibly TRBD1 on 5 matching bases. Trimming pared 0 bases from V and 2 bases from J, leaving 8 bases between. The CDR3 is 14 amino acids. In germline, CDR1 is SGDLS, CDR2 YYNGEE. CDR3 amino acids: CASSVETANTEAFF. The DNA for the CDR3 is TGTGCCAGCAGCGTAGAGACAGCTAACACTGAAGCTTTCTTT.

V usage is TRBV5-4 and J usage is TRBJ2-5, with 7 bases lining up with TRBD2. CDR1 is SGHNT, CDR2 YYREEE, per germline (reference sequence). The CDR3 has 12 residues. Unmatched junction bases numbered 3, after V lost 4 bases and J lost 6 bases. The CDR3 DNA reads TGTGCCAGCAGCCGGGACTATCAGACCCAGTACTTC. This encodes CASSRDYQTQYF.

The gene calls are TRBV19 and TRBJ2-2, with TRBD2 matching 7 bases. This CDR3 is built from 17 residues. The V gene's germline CDR1 is LNHDA and CDR2 SQIVND (reference sequence). V dropped 3 bases and J dropped 6; count of bases not matched to a gene: 13. As DNA, the CDR3 is TGTGCCAGTAGTATGGCATTGGCGGGAGATCGAGCCGGGGAGCTGTTTTTT. This sequence encodes CASSMALAGDRAGELFF.

J is TRBJ1-2 and V is TRBV5-1, with TRBD1 as a possible D gene (5 bases). The CDR3 runs to 15 residues. Germline CDR1 SGHRS, CDR2 YFSETQ. V shed 4 bases and J shed 3 bases, with 16 bases lying between them. The CDR3 loop is CASSPGASGDYGYTF. CDR3 coding DNA: TGCGCCAGCAGCCCCGGGGCGTCGGGGGACTATGGCTACACCTTC.

This rearrangement joins TRBV5-6 to TRBJ1-6, with a tentative D call TRBD1 (6 bases). Germline V CDR1 and CDR2: SGHDT, YYEEEE. This CDR3 has 17 residues. V was clipped by 4 bases and J by 0 bases, with 14 bases between them. DNA for the CDR3: TGTGCCAGCAGCATCAGGACAGTAAGCTCCTATAATTCACCCCTCCACTTT. The encoded protein is CASSIRTVSSYNSPLHF.

The rearrangement joins TRBV7-2 to TRBJ2-1; 11 bases map to TRBD2. With 5 bases clipped from V and 0 bases from J, the junction kept 12 bases outside the gene matches. The germline V gene encodes CDR1 SGHTA and CDR2 FQGNSA. The CDR3 loop spans 19 amino acids. In nucleotides, the CDR3 is TGTGCCAGCAGCCTACTCGGGACTAGCGGACCGAGCTCCTACAATGAGCAGTTCTTC. Translating gives CASSLLGTSGPSSYNEQFF.

This rearrangement joins TRBV19 to TRBJ1-5, with 9 positions matching TRBD1. The CDR3 length is 15 residues. Trimming at V came to 5 bases and at J to 5 bases, leaving 7 bases not matched to a gene. CDR1 is LNHDA and CDR2 is SQIVND in the germline V gene (reference sequence). The CDR3 sequence: CASSPDRGGYQPQHF. Written as DNA, the CDR3 is TGTGCCAGTAGTCCGGACAGGGGAGGCTATCAGCCCCAGCATTTT.

The rearrangement uses TRBV6-1 and TRBJ2-1; D gene ambiguous. CDR3 size: 12 residues. With 11 bases removed from V and 4 bases from J, the gap between germline ends came to 12 bases. Germline assignment: CDR1 MNHNS and CDR2 SASEGT. CDR3: CACLGEYNEQFF. The DNA of the CDR3 is TGTGCCTGTCTAGGAGAGTACAATGAGCAGTTCTTC.

Of note for this clone: One end of the junction varies from germline; a read error may be responsible. V is TRBV7-8 and J is TRBJ2-1, with TRBD2 identical over 9 bases. This CDR3 contains 15 residues. The germline V gene has CDR1 SGHVS and CDR2 FQNEAQ. In nucleotides, the CDR3 is TGTGCCAGCACCTTAGAAGCGGGGGGATACAATGAGCAGTTCTTC. Residues: CASTLEAGGYNEQFF.

The chain employs TRBV5-1 and TRBJ2-2, with 8 bases identical to TRBD1. The germline CDR1 and CDR2 sequences are SGHRS and YFSETQ. The CDR3 has 16 residues. V gave up 1 base and J gave up 1 base; unmatched junction bases: 3. The CDR3, as DNA: TGCGCCAGCAGCTTGTTCGACAGGGGGAACACCGGGGAGCTGTTTTTT. It codes for CASSLFDRGNTGELFF. The full variable domain, its missing parts supplied by reference TRBV5-1 and TRBJ2-2, is KAGVTQTPRYLIKTRGQQVTLSCSPISGHRSVSWYQQTPGQGLQFLFEYFSETQRNKGNFPGRFSGRQFSNSRSEMNVSTLELGDSALYLCASSLFDRGNTGELFFGEGSRLTVL.

The chain combines TRBV4-1 with TRBJ2-7; TRBD1 aligns across 7 bases. Germline CDR1 is MGHRA and CDR2 is YSYEKL. The CDR3 consists of 15 residues. V shed 1 base, J shed 4 bases, and the junction held 7 bases outside the gene matches. CDR3 protein: CASSQGDSERYEQYF. CDR3 in DNA: TGCGCCAGCAGCCAAGGGGACAGCGAGCGATACGAGCAGTACTTC.

The chain links TRBV5-1 to TRBJ2-2; possibly TRBD2 for D (5 bases). This CDR3 region has 15 residues. The V gene's germline CDR1 is SGHRS and CDR2 YFSETQ. The ends were cut back, 0 bases at V and 0 bases at J, with 6 bases in the middle. The CDR3 coding sequence is TGCGCCAGCAGCTTGGGACTATCGAACACCGGGGAGCTGTTTTTT. Its protein is CASSLGLSNTGELFF.

This chain joins TRBV6-5 and TRBJ2-7, with TRBD1 identical over 8 bases. V was clipped by 6 bases and J by 2 bases; unmatched bases: 9. This CDR3 contains 15 residues. CDR1 and CDR2 from the germline V gene are MNHEY and SVGAGI. The DNA of the CDR3 is TGTGCCAGCAGGCCCGGGACAGGCCATACCTACGAGCAGTACTTC. Its protein is CASRPGTGHTYEQYF.

The rearrangement joins TRBV5-4 to TRBJ2-5; perhaps TRBD1 as D (6 bases). Trimming stripped 0 bases from V and 6 bases from J, with 12 bases between. Germline V lookup: CDR1 SGHNT, CDR2 YYREEE (reference sequence). This CDR3 has 14 amino acids. CDR3 region: CASSLAAGAKTQYF. CDR3 nucleotide sequence: TGTGCCAGCAGCTTGGCCGCAGGGGCCAAGACCCAGTACTTC.

The chain has TRBV6-5 and TRBJ1-1; TRBD1 aligns across 9 bases. V was pared by 0 bases and J by 4 bases, with 3 bases of the junction left unmatched. The germline V gene encodes CDR1 MNHEY and CDR2 SVGAGI. This CDR3 spans 15 amino acids. The CDR3 DNA sequence: TGTGCCAGCAGTTACTCCCAGACAGGGGGCACTGAAGCTTTCTTT. Translating gives CASSYSQTGGTEAFF.

The chain carries TRBV30 and TRBJ1-1; the D is unclear. The CDR3 has 12 amino acids. V lost 4 bases and J lost 1, with 7 bases in between. The germline V gene has CDR1 GTSNPN and CDR2 SVGIG (reference sequence). CDR3 loop: CAWNIGNTEAFF. The CDR3 DNA is TGTGCCTGGAATATCGGGAACACTGAAGCTTTCTTT.

The gene calls are TRBV29-1 and TRBJ2-1; D uncertain. CDR1 SQVTM and CDR2 ANQGSEA come from the germline V gene. V lost 4 bases to trimming and J lost 0 bases, with 10 bases between them. This CDR3 comprises 14 residues. Here the CDR3 reads CSVGEVSSYNEQFF. The CDR3 DNA sequence: TGCAGCGTTGGCGAGGTTAGCTCCTACAATGAGCAGTTCTTC.

The V gene is TRBV2, the J gene TRBJ1-5; 8 nucleotides align to TRBD1. Germline-derived CDR1 and CDR2 are SNHLY and FYNNEI. The CDR3 loop spans 14 amino acids. The J segment lost 6 bases and the V segment lost 6 bases, leaving 7 bases of the junction unmatched. This CDR3 reads CASSAQGAGQPQHF. The CDR3 DNA reads TGTGCCAGCAGCGCCCAGGGGGCCGGTCAGCCCCAGCATTTT.

V and J are TRBV6-1 and TRBJ2-7; tentatively, D is TRBD1 (5 bases). This CDR3 contains 17 residues. The germline gives CDR1 MNHNS, CDR2 SASEGT. V was cut by 1 base and J by 3 bases, with 19 bases left in between. The DNA for the CDR3 is TGTGCCAGCAGTGAAGAGGGGTGGAACAGCCCTATCTACGAGCAGTACTTC. Amino acid sequence: CASSEEGWNSPIYEQYF.

V is TRBV29-1 and J is TRBJ2-5, with 14 bases matching TRBD2. This CDR3 comprises 19 residues. V dropped 7 bases and J dropped 5; count of bases not matched to a gene: 21. Germline CDR1 is SQVTM and CDR2 is ANQGSEA. CDR3: CSATPTSGRAGAWEETQYF. Written as DNA, the CDR3 is TGCAGCGCCACTCCGACTAGCGGGAGGGCCGGGGCATGGGAGGAGACCCAGTACTTC.

The rearrangement uses TRBV14 and TRBJ1-2; D unclear. V dropped 1 base and J dropped 8 bases, with 11 bases sitting between them. CDR1 SGHDN and CDR2 FVKESK come from the germline V gene. The CDR3 length is 13 residues. The CDR3: CASSQARGQGYTF. CDR3 DNA: TGTGCCAGCAGCCAAGCTAGAGGTCAGGGCTACACCTTC.

V gene TRBV2 combines with J gene TRBJ1-1, with D tentatively TRBD1 (5 bases). The CDR3 contains 13 residues. The V gene lost 7 bases and the J gene lost 5 bases, with 14 bases spanning the gap. The germline CDR1 and CDR2 sequences are SNHLY and FYNNEI. CDR3 in amino acids: CASTTDGATEAFF. The CDR3 DNA follows: TGTGCCAGCACCACCGATGGGGCGACTGAAGCTTTCTTT.

The CDR3 here is CASSYLIGDQPQHF. DNA for the CDR3: TGTGCCAGTAGCTACTTGATAGGAGATCAGCCCCAGCATTTT. This chain uses TRBV19 with TRBJ1-5; no clear D gene. Germline CDR1 is LNHDA and CDR2 is SQIVND (reference sequence). V lost 6 bases to trimming and J lost 5 bases, with 14 bases between them. The CDR3 sequence is 14 residues long.

The V gene is TRBV10-2, the J gene TRBJ2-7; 8 bases map to TRBD1. Germline V gene lookup returns CDR1 WSHSY and CDR2 SAAADI. V dropped 5 bases and J dropped 4; count of bases not matched to a gene: 4. This CDR3 comprises 13 residues. The CDR3 DNA follows: TGCGCCAGCAGTAGACAGGGGATATACGAGCAGTACTTC. It yields the protein CASSRQGIYEQYF.

This clone was recorded a few times. The genes are TRBV28 and TRBJ2-3; 16 bases are shared with TRBD2. The V segment lost 6 bases and the J segment 3 bases; nucleotides outside the gene matches: 6. Germline loops: CDR1 MDHEN, CDR2 SYDVKM. The CDR3 is 17 amino acids. The CDR3 coding sequence is TGTGCCAGCAGGGGGACTAGCGGGAGGGGAAGGACAGATACGCAGTATTTT. Protein product: CASRGTSGRGRTDTQYF.

V is TRBV20-1 and J is TRBJ1-1; tentatively, D is TRBD1 (6 bases). The CDR3 has 11 residues. The germline gives CDR1 DFQATT, CDR2 SNEGSKA (reference sequence). V lost 2 bases and J 10 bases, leaving 11 bases between the germline ends. This CDR3 is CSARTGKVAFF. The CDR3 DNA sequence: TGCAGTGCTAGAACAGGGAAAGTAGCTTTCTTT.

The chain employs TRBV5-6 and TRBJ1-1, with D hard to call. The V end was cut by 1 base, the J end by 7 bases, with 8 bases between. Germline V gives CDR1 SGHDT, CDR2 YYEEEE. The CDR3 covers 12 residues. For the CDR3, the DNA is TGTGCCAGCAGCTTGAACGGGTTTGAAGCTTTCTTT. It encodes CASSLNGFEAFF.

The CDR3: CASSPRIGTGLSGNTIYF. CDR3 bases: TGTGCCAGCAGCCCCAGGATAGGGACAGGCTTAAGTGGAAACACCATATATTTT. The chain links TRBV7-6 to TRBJ1-3; 8 bases agree with TRBD1. With 5 bases clipped from V and 3 bases from J, the junction kept 15 bases outside the gene matches. The V gene's germline CDR1 is SGHVS and CDR2 FNYEAQ. This CDR3 has 18 residues.